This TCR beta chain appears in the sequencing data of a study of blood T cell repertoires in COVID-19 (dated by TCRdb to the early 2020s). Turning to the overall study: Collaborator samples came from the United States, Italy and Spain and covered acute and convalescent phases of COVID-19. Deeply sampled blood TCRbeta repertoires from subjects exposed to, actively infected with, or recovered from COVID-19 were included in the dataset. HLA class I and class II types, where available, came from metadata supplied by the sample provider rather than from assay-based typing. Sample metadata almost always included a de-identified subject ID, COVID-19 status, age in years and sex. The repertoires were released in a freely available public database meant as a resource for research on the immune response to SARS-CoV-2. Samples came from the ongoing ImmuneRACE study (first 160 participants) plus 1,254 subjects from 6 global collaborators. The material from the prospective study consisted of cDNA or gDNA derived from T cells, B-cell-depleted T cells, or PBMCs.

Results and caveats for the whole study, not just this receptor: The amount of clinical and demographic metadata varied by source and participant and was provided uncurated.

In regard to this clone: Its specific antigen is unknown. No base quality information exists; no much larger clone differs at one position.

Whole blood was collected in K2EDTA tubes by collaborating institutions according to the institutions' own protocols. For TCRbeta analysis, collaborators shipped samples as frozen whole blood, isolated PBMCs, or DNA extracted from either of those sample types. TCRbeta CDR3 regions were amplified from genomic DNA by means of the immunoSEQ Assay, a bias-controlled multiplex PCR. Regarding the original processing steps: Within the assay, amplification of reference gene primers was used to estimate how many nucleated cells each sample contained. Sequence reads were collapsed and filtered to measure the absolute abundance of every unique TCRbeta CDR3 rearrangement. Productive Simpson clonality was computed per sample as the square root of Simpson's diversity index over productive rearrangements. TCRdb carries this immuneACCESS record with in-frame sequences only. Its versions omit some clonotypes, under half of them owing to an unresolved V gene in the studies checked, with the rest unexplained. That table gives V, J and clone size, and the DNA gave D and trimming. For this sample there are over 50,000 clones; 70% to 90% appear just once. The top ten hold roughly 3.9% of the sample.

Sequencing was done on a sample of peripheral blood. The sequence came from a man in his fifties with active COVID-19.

The CDR3 sequence is CASSRGTGVMNTEAFF. The nucleotide sequence is given as TGTGCCAGCAGCCGCGGGACAGGGGTCATGAACACTGAAGCTTTCTTT. Recombination connected TRBV7-9 to TRBJ1-1; 10 bases in the junction line up with TRBD1. The CDR3 runs 16 residues from the cysteine to the phenylalanine. Of the read, only the CDR3 DNA is kept; its 48 bases are in frame from base 1. Via the germline V gene (reference sequence), CDR1 is SEHNR and CDR2 FQNEAQ. V lost 5 bases and J lost 0 bases, and the count of bases not matched to a germline gene is 6.